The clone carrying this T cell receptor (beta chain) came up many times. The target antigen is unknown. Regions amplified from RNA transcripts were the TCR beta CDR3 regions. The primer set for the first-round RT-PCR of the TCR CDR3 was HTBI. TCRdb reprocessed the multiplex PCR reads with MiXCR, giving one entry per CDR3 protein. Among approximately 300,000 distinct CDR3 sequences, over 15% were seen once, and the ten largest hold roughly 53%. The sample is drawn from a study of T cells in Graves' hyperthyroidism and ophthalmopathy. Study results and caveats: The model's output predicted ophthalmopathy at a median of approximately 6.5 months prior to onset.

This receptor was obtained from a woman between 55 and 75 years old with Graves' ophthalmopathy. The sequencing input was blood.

CDR3 coding DNA: TGTGCCAGCAGTTTACGGGACACATCCTACGAGCAGTACTTC. This encodes CASSLRDTSYEQYF. The rearrangement uses TRBV27 and TRBJ2-7, with a possible D match to TRBD1 (6 bases). Trimming cost V 2 bases and J 1 base, with 9 bases left between them. This CDR3 has 14 amino acids. Per germline, CDR1 MNHEY and CDR2 SMNVEV (reference sequence).